This TCR beta chain derives from a study of cytomegalovirus exposure and HLA in healthy donors. Study-wide results and caveats: Some TCR beta chains (164 of them) were listed as cytomegalovirus-associated.

Sequencing used immunoSEQ multiplex PCR; TCRdb keeps in-frame clones, though not all of them. This table holds 90,000 or so clones, roughly 85% found once. About this clone itself: Its antigen is unknown.

V lost 8 bases and J 10 bases, leaving 18 bases between the germline ends. Germline V gene lookup returns CDR1 GTSNPN and CDR2 SVGIG (reference sequence). CDR3 size: 13 residues. J is TRBJ2-6 and V is TRBV30; no clear D gene. The sequencing sample was made of PBMCs. The TCR comes from a man younger than 30 in good health and CMV-seropositive. This CDR3 is CARQIRSSNVLTF. CDR3 DNA: TGTGCCCGTCAAATACGGAGTTCTAACGTCCTGACTTTC.